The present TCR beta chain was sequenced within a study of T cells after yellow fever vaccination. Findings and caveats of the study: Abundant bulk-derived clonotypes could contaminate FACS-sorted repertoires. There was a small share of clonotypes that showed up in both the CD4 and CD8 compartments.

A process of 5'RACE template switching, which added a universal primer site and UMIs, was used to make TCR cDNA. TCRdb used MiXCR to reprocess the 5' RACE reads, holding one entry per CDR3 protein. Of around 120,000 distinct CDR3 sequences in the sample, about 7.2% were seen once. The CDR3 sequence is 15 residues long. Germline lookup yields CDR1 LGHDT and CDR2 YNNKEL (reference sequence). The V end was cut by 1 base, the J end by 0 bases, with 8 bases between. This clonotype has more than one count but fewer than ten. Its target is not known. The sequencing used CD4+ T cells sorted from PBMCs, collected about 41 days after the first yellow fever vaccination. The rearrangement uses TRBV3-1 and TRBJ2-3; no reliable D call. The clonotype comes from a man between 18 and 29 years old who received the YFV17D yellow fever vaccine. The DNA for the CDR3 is TGTGCCAGCAGCCAAGTCCGGGCGAGCACAGATACGCAGTATTTT. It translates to CASSQVRASTDTQYF.